Detailed here is one TCR beta chain. Its binding antigen is unknown. Base quality data are lacking; no much larger clone is found one base away. Read against the paper, the sample's time point label means: about 28 days (+/-7) after the second vaccine dose. AZD1222 recipients with second doses at about 4 weeks or about 12 weeks were pooled, because spike-specific TCR depth and breadth did not differ between schedules. Vaccinee samples were obtained from the UK trials COV001 and COV002, which included a single-blind randomized controlled phase 2/3 trial of AZD1222 (ChAdOx1 nCoV-19) in healthy adults. For TCRbeta chain sequencing, PBMC samples were collected from trial participants at day 0 and at day 28 after the second dose. These data originate in a study of T cell responses to AZD1222 COVID-19 vaccine (dated by TCRdb to about 2021). Background for the entire study: A total of roughly 240 trial participants underwent TCR sequencing, of whom 207 received two doses of AZD1222 and about 25 received two doses of the MenACWY control vaccine. Trial participants were enrolled into age subgroups of 18-55, 56-69 and 70-plus years, which contained approximately 150, 28 and 58 TCR-sequenced participants, respectively.

CDR1 SGHVS and CDR2 FQNEAQ are derived from the germline V gene. V gives up 4 bases and J gives up 5 bases, and the segment between their germline ends measures 17 bases. The CDR3 runs 15 residues from the cysteine to the phenylalanine. Just the 45-base CDR3 DNA is kept, in frame starting at base 1. The CDR3 regions of human TCRbeta chains were analyzed by immunosequencing. Per the original workflow: TCRs in the repertoires were matched against a reference library of SARS-CoV-2-specific TCRs that had been generated with the MIRA antigen-specificity platform. Breadth was defined as the fraction of unique TCRs that were SARS-CoV-2-associated, and depth was defined as the fraction of total T cells that were SARS-CoV-2-associated. Each spike-specific TCR was assigned to its reactive spike region and to a CD4 or CD8 class using the MIRA data. Log10-transformed breadth and depth values were compared by one-way ANOVA with Sidak's multiple comparisons tests. Not all clones reach the TCRdb copy of this immuneACCESS table, which keeps in-frame sequences only. Checked studies attribute under half of the gap to unresolved V genes and leave the rest unexplained. D and trimming come from the DNA, and the V and J calls and clone size come from that table. Within this sample are around 100,000 clones, with around 89% of them counted one time only. Approximately 6.9% of the sample lies in the top ten.

Points the paper makes about the study in general: The 56-69-year group was small, and its depth increase did not reach significance, likely because of low power. Because no day 14 peak-response samples were available, repertoires were characterized only after the peak T cell response. The vaccine-associated CD4 TCRs covered the entire spike protein, and the dominant responses fell in regions 160-218 and 743-854. Nearly half of unique spike-specific TCRs reportedly recognized epitopes outside regions mutated in the B.1.351 and B.1.1.7 variants. After two AZD1222 doses, both the breadth and the depth of spike-specific TCRs were significantly higher than at day 0 and than in MenACWY recipients. Conclusions about previously exposed vaccinees are limited because only six or seven AZD1222 recipients were SARS-CoV-2 seropositive at baseline. Participants were mostly white British, with more females than males. The authors suggested clonal diversity may have been underestimated.

The chain is assembled from TRBV7-8 and TRBJ2-5; the D element could tentatively be TRBD1 or TRBD2, as 7 bases agree for each. The material sequenced was peripheral blood, taken 28 days after the second AZD1222 dose. The receptor's source is an adult who received the AZD1222 COVID-19 vaccine. For the CDR3, the sequence is CASSSREGAGETQYF. In nucleotide form, the sequence is TGTGCCAGCAGCTCTAGGGAGGGGGCTGGGGAGACCCAGTACTTC. Beyond the CDR3, the reference TRBV7-8 and TRBJ2-5 genes provide the residues; the full variable domain reads: GAGVSQSPRYKVAKRGQDVALRCDPISGHVSLFWYQQALGQGPEFLTYFQNEAQLDKSGLPSDRFFAERPEGSVSTLKIQRTQQEDSAVYLCASSSREGAGETQYFGPGTRLLVL.